This TCR beta chain was profiled in a study of CD4+ T cells in melanoma. General observations from the study: In melanoma, neoantigen-specific CD4+ T cells reportedly differed in differentiation state. CD8+ T cell, macrophage and B cell function reportedly correlated with neoantigen-specific CD4+ T cells.

The CDR3 is 17 amino acids. From germline, CDR1 is SGHNT and CDR2 YENEEA. J lost 2 bases, V lost 3 bases, and 8 bases had no gene match. To note about this clone: Its antigen is as yet unknown.

Clones were read by immunoSEQ multiplex PCR, and TCRdb kept only the in-frame ones, dropping some. The sample has over 15,000 clones, around 77% seen once. The sequenced sample was cells from a culture (not recorded whether cultured in vitro). The chain combines TRBV11-3 with TRBJ2-1; 9 bases fit TRBD2. The TCR sequence derives from a human donor with melanoma. The CDR3 nucleotides read TGTGCCAGCAGCTTCGGGCGGACTAGCGTCGCCTACAATGAGCAGTTCTTC. It is translated as CASSFGRTSVAYNEQFF.